The clone carrying this TCR beta chain was detected only a few times. The germline V gene has CDR1 MGHRA and CDR2 YSYEKL. With 0 bases clipped from V and 3 bases from J, the junction kept 8 bases outside the gene matches. The CDR3 length is 16 residues. These data belong to a study of OX40 agonist ivuxolimab in advanced cancers. Produced via immunoSEQ multiplex PCR; TCRdb's table is partial and in-frame only. The sample has some 50,000 clones; roughly four fifths are singletons. The specimen was CD4+ or CD8+ T cells sorted from blood, collected in a trial of the OX40 agonist ivuxolimab. The sequence was obtained from an adult with an advanced solid tumor such as melanoma, head and neck, liver or kidney cancer. The chain has TRBV4-1 and TRBJ2-7; 7 bases line up with TRBD1. Written as DNA, the CDR3 is TGCGCCAGCAGCCAAGAGGGAAGGGGACAGCACTACGAGCAGTACTTC. Translation gives CASSQEGRGQHYEQYF.